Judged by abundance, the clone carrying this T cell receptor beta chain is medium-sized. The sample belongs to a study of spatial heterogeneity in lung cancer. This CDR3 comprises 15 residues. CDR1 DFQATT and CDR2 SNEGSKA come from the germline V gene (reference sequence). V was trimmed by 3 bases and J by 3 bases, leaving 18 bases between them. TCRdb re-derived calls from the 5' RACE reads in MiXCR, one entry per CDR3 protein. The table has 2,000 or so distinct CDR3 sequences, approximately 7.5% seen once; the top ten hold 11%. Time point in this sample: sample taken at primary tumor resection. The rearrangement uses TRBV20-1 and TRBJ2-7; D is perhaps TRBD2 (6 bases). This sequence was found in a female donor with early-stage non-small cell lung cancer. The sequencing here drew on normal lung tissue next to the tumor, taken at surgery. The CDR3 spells CSARATGTDFYEQYF. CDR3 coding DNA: TGCAGTGCTAGGGCTACGGGGACTGACTTCTACGAGCAGTACTTC.